This T cell receptor beta chain was captured in a study of CD8+CD57+ T cells in acquired aplastic anemia. Overall study: Healthy donors had, on average, around 9.9 million reads for their CD4+ cells.

Findings of the study overall: It was found that fewer than 35 CD8+ CDR3 sequences were shared between patients and controls. Patients and controls had CD8+ Simpson's diversity values that were not significantly distinct.

Concerning this clonotype itself: Antigen unknown. An end of the junction differs from the germline gene, which may be a read error.

Genomic DNA was employed as the template in profiling TCR beta VDJ and CDR3. TCRdb independently ran MiXCR on the reads; one entry per CDR3 protein. The sample contains hundreds of thousands of distinct CDR3 sequences, about two thirds of which appear only once. The CDR3 contains 14 residues. Germline loops: CDR1 SGHDN, CDR2 FVKESK. The sequenced material came from sorted CD4+, CD8+, or CD8+CD57+ T cells (not recorded which) from PBMCs. The clonotype originates from a human donor in good health, serving as a control. The chain carries TRBV14 and TRBJ1-5; TRBD1 might be the D (5 bases). In DNA form, the CDR3 reads TGTGCCAGCAGCCAATCGGGGGGAGACTATGGCTACAATTTT. This codes for CASSQSGGDYGYNF.